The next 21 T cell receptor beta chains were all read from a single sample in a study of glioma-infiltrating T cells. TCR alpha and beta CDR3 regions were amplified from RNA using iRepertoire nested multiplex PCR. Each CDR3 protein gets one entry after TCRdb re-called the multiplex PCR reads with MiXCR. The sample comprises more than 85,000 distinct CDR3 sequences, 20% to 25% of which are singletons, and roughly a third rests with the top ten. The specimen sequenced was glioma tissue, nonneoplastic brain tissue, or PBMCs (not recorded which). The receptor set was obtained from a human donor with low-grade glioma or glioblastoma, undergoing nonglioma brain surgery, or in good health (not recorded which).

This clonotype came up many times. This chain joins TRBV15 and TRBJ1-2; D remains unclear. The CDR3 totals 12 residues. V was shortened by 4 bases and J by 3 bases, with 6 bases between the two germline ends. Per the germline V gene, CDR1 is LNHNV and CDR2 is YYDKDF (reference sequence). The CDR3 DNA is TGTGCCACCAGCACGGAGTACTATGGCTACACCTTC. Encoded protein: CATSTEYYGYTF.

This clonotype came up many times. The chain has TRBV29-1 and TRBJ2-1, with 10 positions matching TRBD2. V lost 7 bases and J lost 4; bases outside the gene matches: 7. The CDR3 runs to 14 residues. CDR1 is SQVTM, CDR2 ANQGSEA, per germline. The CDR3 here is CSAPRAGGYNEQFF. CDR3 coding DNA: TGCAGCGCCCCTAGAGCGGGAGGGTACAATGAGCAGTTCTTC.

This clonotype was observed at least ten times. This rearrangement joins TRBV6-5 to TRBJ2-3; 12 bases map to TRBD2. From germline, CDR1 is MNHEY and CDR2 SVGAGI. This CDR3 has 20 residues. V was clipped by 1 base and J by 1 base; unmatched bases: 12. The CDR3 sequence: CASSYWRLAGAAWGTDTQYF. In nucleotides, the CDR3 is TGTGCCAGCAGTTACTGGAGACTAGCGGGAGCCGCGTGGGGCACAGATACGCAGTATTTT.

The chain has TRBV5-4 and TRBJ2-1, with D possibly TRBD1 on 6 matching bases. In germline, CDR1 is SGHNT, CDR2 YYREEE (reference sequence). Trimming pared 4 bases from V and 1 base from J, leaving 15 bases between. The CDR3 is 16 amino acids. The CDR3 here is CASSPSGGWSYNEQFF. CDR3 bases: TGTGCCAGCAGCCCAAGTGGGGGCTGGTCCTACAATGAGCAGTTCTTC. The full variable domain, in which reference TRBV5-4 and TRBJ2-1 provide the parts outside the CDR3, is ETGVTQSPTHLIKTRGQQVTLRCSSQSGHNTVSWYQQALGQGPQFIFQYYREEENGRGNFPPRFSGLQFPNYSSELNVNALELDDSALYLCASSPSGGWSYNEQFFGPGTRLTVL.

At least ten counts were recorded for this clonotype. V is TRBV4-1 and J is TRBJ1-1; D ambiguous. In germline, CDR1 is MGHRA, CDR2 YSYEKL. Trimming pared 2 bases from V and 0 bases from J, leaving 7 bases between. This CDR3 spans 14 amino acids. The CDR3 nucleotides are TGCGCCAGCAGCCAAAGGACCCTGAACACTGAAGCTTTCTTT. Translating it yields CASSQRTLNTEAFF.

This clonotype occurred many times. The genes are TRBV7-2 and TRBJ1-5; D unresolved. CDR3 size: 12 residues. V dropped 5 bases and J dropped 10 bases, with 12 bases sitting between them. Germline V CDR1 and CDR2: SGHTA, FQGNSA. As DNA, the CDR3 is TGTGCCAGCAGCCCCCGTGAAGGACCCCAGCATTTT. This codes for CASSPREGPQHF.

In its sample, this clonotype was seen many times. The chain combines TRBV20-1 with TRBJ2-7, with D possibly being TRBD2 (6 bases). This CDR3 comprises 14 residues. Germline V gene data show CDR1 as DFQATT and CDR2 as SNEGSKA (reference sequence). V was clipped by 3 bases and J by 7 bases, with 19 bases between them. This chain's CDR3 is CSASVRERPREQYF. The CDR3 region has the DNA TGCAGTGCTAGTGTCCGGGAGAGGCCTAGGGAGCAGTACTTC.

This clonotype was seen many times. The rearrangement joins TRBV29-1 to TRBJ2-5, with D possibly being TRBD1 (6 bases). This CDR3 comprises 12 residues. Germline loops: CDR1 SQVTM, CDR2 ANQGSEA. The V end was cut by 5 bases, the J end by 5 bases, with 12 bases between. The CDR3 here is CSVTYRVETQYF. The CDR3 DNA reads TGCAGCGTTACTTACAGGGTTGAGACCCAGTACTTC.

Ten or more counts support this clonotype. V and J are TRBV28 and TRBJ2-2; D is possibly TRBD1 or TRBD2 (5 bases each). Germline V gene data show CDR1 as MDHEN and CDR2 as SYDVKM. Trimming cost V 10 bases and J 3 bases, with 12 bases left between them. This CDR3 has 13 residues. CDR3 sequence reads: CATRDQDTGELFF. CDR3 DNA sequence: TGTGCCACCCGGGACCAAGACACCGGGGAGCTGTTTTTT.

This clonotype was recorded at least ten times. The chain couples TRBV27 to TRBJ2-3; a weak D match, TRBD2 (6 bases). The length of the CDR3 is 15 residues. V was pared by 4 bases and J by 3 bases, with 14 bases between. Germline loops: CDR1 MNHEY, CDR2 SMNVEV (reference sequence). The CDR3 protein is CASSYGGARTDTQYF. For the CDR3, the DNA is TGTGCCAGCAGTTACGGAGGGGCAAGGACAGATACGCAGTATTTT.

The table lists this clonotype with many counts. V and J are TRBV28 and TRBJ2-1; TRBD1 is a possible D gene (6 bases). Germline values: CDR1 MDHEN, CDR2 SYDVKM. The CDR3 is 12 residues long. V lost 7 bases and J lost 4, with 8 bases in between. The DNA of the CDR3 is TGTGCCAGCACCGACAGGTACAATGAGCAGTTCTTC. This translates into CASTDRYNEQFF. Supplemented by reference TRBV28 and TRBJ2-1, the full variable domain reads DVKVTQSSRYLVKRTGEKVFLECVQDMDHENMFWYRQDPGLGLRLIYFSYDVKMKEKGDIPEGYSVSREKKERFSLILESASTNQTSMYLCASTDRYNEQFFGPGTRLTVL.

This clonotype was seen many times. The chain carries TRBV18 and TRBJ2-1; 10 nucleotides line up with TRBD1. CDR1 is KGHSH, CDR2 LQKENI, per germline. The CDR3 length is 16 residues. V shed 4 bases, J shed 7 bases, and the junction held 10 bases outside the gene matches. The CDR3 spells CASSQIRDRGANEQFF. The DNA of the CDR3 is TGTGCCAGCTCACAAATCCGGGACAGGGGTGCGAATGAGCAGTTCTTC.

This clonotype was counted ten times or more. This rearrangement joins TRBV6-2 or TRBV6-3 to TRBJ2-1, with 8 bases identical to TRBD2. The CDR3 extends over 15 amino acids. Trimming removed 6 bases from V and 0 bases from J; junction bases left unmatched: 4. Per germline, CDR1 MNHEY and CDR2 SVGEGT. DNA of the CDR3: TGTGCCAGCAGCGATCTAGCGGGCTCCTACAATGAGCAGTTCTTC. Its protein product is CASSDLAGSYNEQFF.

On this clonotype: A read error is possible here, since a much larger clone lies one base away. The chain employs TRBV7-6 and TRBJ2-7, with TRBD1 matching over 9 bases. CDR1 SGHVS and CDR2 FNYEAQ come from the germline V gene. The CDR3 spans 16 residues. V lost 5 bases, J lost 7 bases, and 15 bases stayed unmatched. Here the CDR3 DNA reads TGTGCCAGCAGCATGACCCGGGACAGGGACTACAATGAGCAGTACTTC. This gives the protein CASSMTRDRDYNEQYF.

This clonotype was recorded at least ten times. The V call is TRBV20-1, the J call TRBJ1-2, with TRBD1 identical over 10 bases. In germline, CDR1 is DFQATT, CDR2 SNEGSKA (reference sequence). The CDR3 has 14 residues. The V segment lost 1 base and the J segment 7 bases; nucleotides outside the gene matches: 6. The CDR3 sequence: CSARGGDRGAGYTF. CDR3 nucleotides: TGCAGTGCTAGAGGGGGGGACAGGGGAGCTGGCTACACCTTC.

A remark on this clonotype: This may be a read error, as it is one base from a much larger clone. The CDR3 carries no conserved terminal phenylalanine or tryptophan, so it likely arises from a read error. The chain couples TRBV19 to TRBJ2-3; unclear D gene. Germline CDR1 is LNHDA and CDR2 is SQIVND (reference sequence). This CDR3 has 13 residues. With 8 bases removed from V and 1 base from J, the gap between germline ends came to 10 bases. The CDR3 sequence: CASGFLGTDTQYS. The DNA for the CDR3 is TGTGCCAGTGGATTCTTGGGCACAGATACGCAGTATTCT.

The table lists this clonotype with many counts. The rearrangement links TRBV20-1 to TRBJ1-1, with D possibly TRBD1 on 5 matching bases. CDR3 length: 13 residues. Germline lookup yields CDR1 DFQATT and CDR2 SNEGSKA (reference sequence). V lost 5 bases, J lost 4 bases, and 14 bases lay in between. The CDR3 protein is CSALVRGGTEAFF. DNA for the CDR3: TGCAGTGCTTTGGTCCGTGGGGGCACTGAAGCTTTCTTT.

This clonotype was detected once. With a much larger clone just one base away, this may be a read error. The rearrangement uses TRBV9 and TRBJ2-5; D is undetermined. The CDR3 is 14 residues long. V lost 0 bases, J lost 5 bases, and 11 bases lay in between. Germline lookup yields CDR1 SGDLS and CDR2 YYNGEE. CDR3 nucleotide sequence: TGTGCCAGCAGCGTAGGGAAGGCCGCGGAGACCCAGTACTTC. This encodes CASSVGKAAETQYF.

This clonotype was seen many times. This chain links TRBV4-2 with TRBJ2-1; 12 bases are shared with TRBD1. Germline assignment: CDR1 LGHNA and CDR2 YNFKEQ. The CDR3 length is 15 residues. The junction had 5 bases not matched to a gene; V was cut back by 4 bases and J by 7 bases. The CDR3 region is CASSPGTGGLNEQFF. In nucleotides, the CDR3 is TGTGCCAGCAGCCCTGGGACAGGGGGCTTGAATGAGCAGTTCTTC.

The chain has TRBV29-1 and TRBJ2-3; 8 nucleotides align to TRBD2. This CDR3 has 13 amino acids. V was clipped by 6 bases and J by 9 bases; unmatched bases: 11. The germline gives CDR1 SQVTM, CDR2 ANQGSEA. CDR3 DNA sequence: TGCAGCGTCGACGGGGCGGGAGGAGGGACGCAGTATTTT. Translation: CSVDGAGGGTQYF.

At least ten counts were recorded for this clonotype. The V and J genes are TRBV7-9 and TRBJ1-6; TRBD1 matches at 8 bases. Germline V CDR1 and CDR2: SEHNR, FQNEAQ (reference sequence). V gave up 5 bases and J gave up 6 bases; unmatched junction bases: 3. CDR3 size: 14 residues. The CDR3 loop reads CASSAGQANSPLHF. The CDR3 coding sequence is TGTGCCAGCAGCGCGGGACAGGCTAATTCACCCCTCCACTTT.